One T cell receptor (beta chain) is described in this entry. Clones were read by immunoSEQ multiplex PCR, and TCRdb kept only the in-frame ones, dropping some. The sample lists more than 65,000 clones; about four fifths were seen once. This entry comes from a study of blood T cell repertoires in COVID-19. The germline V and J ends were trimmed by 1 base and 7 bases, with 13 bases remaining between them. The CDR3 is made up of 14 amino acids. Germline CDR1 is MDHEN and CDR2 is SYDVKM. This chain connects TRBV28 to TRBJ1-2; D is possibly TRBD1 (5 bases). The receptor was isolated from an elderly woman with acute or convalescent COVID-19. Sequencing input: peripheral blood. The CDR3 DNA reads as TGTGCCAGCAGTTTATATGGGGGGGTCTCTGGCTACACCTTC. It translates to CASSLYGGVSGYTF.